Included here is one T cell receptor beta chain sequence, with context. The data are from a study of blood T cell repertoires in COVID-19. TCRdb's copy holds only in-frame clones and misses some; the assay was immunoSEQ multiplex PCR. The sample shows 35,000 to 45,000 clones, around 83% of them seen only once. There are 15 residues in the CDR3. The ends were cut back, 6 bases at V and 4 bases at J, with 16 bases in the middle. The germline CDR1 and CDR2 sequences are MNHEY and SMNVEV (reference sequence). The genes are TRBV27 and TRBJ1-3; unclear D gene. The TCR was taken from a man in his 70s with acute or convalescent COVID-19. The specimen was peripheral blood. As DNA, the CDR3 is TGTGCCAGCAGCCTAACCCTGTCCCCCGGAAACACCATATATTTT. Amino acids: CASSLTLSPGNTIYF.